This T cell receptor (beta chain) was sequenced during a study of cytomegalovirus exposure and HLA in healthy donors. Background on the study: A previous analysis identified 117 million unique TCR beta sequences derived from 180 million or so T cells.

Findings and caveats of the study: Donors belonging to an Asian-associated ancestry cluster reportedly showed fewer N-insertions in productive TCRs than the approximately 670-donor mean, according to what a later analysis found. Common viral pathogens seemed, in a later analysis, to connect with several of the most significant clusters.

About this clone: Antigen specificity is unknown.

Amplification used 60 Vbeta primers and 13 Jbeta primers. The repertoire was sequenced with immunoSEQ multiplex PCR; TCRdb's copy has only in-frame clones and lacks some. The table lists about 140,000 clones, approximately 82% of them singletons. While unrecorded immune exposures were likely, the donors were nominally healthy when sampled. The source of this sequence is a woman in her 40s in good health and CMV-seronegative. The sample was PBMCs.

CDR3 sequence: CASSLASSGTEAFF. CDR3 in DNA: TGTGCCAGCAGCTTAGCCTCGAGCGGAACTGAAGCTTTCTTT. The genes are TRBV11-3 and TRBJ1-1, with unresolved D. The germline CDR1 and CDR2 sequences are SGHNT and YENEEA. Trimming left V 1 base short and J 5 bases short, with 11 bases between. CDR3 length: 14 residues.